This TCR beta chain was found in a study of T cell responses to AZD1222 COVID-19 vaccine. Regarding this clone: Its antigen is unknown.

CDR3 length: 14 amino acids. The germline V gene encodes CDR1 MNHEY and CDR2 SVGEGT. The J segment lost 6 bases and the V segment lost 4 bases, leaving 6 bases of the junction unmatched. TCRdb's table, derived via immunoSEQ multiplex PCR, lists solely in-frame clones and lacks some. Of around 190,000 clones listed, roughly 90% were seen once; the top ten hold approximately 1.8%. Study-level results: Within unmutated variant regions lay the reported targets of nearly half of spike-specific TCRs. It was only a handful of AZD1222 recipients who were seropositive at baseline. Most donors were white British and more were female, and clonal diversity was possibly underestimated.

Second doses at about 4 or about 12 weeks were pooled. The chain has TRBV6-2 or TRBV6-3 and TRBJ2-1; 7 nucleotides align to TRBD1. Sequencing was performed on peripheral blood, taken 28 days after the second AZD1222 dose. The receptor was isolated from an adult who received the AZD1222 COVID-19 vaccine. CDR3 nucleotides: TGTGCCAGCAGTTTAGACAGGGTCGTCAATGAGCAGTTCTTC. Residues: CASSLDRVVNEQFF.